The clone carrying this T cell receptor (beta chain) was observed many times. Its antigen is unknown. Germline assignment: CDR1 KGHDR and CDR2 SFDVKD. The CDR3 sequence is 15 residues long. The V end lost 3 bases, the J end lost 1 base, and 8 bases lay between the germline ends. Orbital computed tomography, thyroid ultrasound, serum thyroxine and TRAb, and clinical symptoms together informed the diagnoses. It was at first hyperthyroidism diagnosis, before any ophthalmopathy symptoms, that the blood sample was taken. This entry comes from a study of T cells in Graves' hyperthyroidism and ophthalmopathy. Whole-study context: At the time of initial diagnosis and before any treatment, peripheral blood was collected. Study-wide results and caveats: Most thyroid-expanded clonotypes above 0.001 were also found in blood.

Researchers amplified the TCR beta CDR3 regions from RNA transcripts. The TCR CDR3 first-round RT-PCR relied on the HTBI primer set. TCRdb called the multiplex PCR reads again in MiXCR, with one record for every CDR3 protein. Found here are fewer than 450,000 distinct CDR3 sequences, approximately 17% of them singletons; the top ten hold 34%. The TCR originated in a woman aged 25 to 45 with Graves' hyperthyroidism that later progressed to Graves' ophthalmopathy. The chain couples TRBV24-1 to TRBJ2-2, with D possibly being TRBD1 (5 bases). The sample comprised blood. CDR3 amino acids: CATSDLQGNTGELFF. The CDR3 nucleotides read TGTGCCACCAGTGATCTTCAGGGGAACACCGGGGAGCTGTTTTTT.